At least ten counts were recorded for the clone carrying this TCR beta chain. CDR3 length: 16 residues. The germline CDR1 and CDR2 sequences are SGHRS and YFSETQ. The germline V and J ends were trimmed by 5 bases and 0 bases, with 15 bases remaining between them. The entry originates in a study of identical twins. Each CDR3 protein gets one entry after TCRdb re-called the 5' RACE reads with MiXCR. Of 420,000 or so distinct CDR3 sequences listed, less than 20% are singletons. This receptor was obtained from a man aged 50 to 60 in good health. The rearrangement uses TRBV5-1 and TRBJ1-5, with D maybe TRBD1 (5 bases). Specimen: naive T cells sorted from blood. The CDR3 loop reads CASSLEGLYSNQPQHF. The CDR3 coding sequence is TGCGCCAGCAGTCTTGAGGGACTATATAGCAATCAGCCCCAGCATTTT.